The rows below give T cell receptor beta chains drawn from one sample of a study of T cell repertoires in cytomegalovirus infection. MiXCR, applied by TCRdb to the reads, yields one record per CDR3 protein. The sample yields about 230,000 distinct CDR3 sequences, approximately 7% seen once. The sample taken for sequencing was PBMCs. These receptors were taken from a human donor in good health (CMV status not recorded). Some clones in this sample may be carry-over from other donors' samples. Both conserved end residues are part of each CDR3. Each record gives: J gene, clone size, V gene, D gene, CDR3 DNA, CDR3 protein. A D gene is named only where the DNA matches it firmly. Size tells how often a clone was seen (once, few, many) or the class of an expanded clone, and some rows leave it out.

j_call: TRBJ1-1; clone_size: NA; v_call: TRBV6-5; d_call: NA; cdr3_nt: TGTGCCAGCAGGCGGGGGATGAACACTGAAGCTTTCTTT; cdr3_aa: CASRRGMNTEAFF
j_call: TRBJ1-2; clone_size: NA; v_call: TRBV7-9; d_call: NA; cdr3_nt: TGTGCCAGCAGCTCTACCCAACAGGGTGCGTTTTATGGCTACACCTTC; cdr3_aa: CASSSTQQGAFYGYTF
j_call: TRBJ2-1; clone_size: many; v_call: TRBV4-3; d_call: NA; cdr3_nt: TGCGCCAGCAGCCGAGGCTCGGGACTCAACAATGAGCAGTTCTTC; cdr3_aa: CASSRGSGLNNEQFF
j_call: TRBJ2-1; clone_size: many; v_call: TRBV7-8; d_call: TRBD2; cdr3_nt: TGTGCCAGCAGCAAGGGACTAGCGGGAAACAATGAGCAGTTCTTC; cdr3_aa: CASSKGLAGNNEQFF
j_call: TRBJ2-5; clone_size: many; v_call: TRBV10-3; d_call: NA; cdr3_nt: TGTGCCATCAGTGACCTTCGGACCCAGTACTTC; cdr3_aa: CAISDLRTQYF
j_call: TRBJ2-7; clone_size: many; v_call: TRBV10-2; d_call: NA; cdr3_nt: TGCGCCAGTTTCCCATCGCACCAGGACGGTTACGAGCAGTACTTC; cdr3_aa: CASFPSHQDGYEQYF
j_call: TRBJ1-3; clone_size: many; v_call: TRBV6-5; d_call: NA; cdr3_nt: TGTGCCAGCAGTTACCAGGAGATTCGCTCTGGAAACACCATATATTTT; cdr3_aa: CASSYQEIRSGNTIYF
j_call: TRBJ1-4; clone_size: many; v_call: TRBV28; d_call: NA; cdr3_nt: TGTGCCAGCAGTTCCCGAGTTGGGAAGGCCTCTAATGAAAAACTGTTTTTT; cdr3_aa: CASSSRVGKASNEKLFF
j_call: TRBJ2-3; clone_size: many; v_call: TRBV20-1; d_call: NA; cdr3_nt: TGCAGTGCTCGGGTCCCTGGCCGCACAGATACGCAGTATTTT; cdr3_aa: CSARVPGRTDTQYF
j_call: TRBJ1-3; clone_size: NA; v_call: TRBV14; d_call: TRBD1; cdr3_nt: TGTGCCAGCAGCCAAGGGGACAGCTCTGGAAACACCATATATTTT; cdr3_aa: CASSQGDSSGNTIYF
j_call: TRBJ1-6; clone_size: many; v_call: TRBV7-2; d_call: NA; cdr3_nt: TGTGCCAGCAGCTCCCGCGGGGTTAATTCACCCCTCCACTTT; cdr3_aa: CASSSRGVNSPLHF
j_call: TRBJ2-1; clone_size: many; v_call: TRBV5-1; d_call: TRBD1; cdr3_nt: TGCGCCAGCAGCCTCTACCAGGGGGCCGGTGAGCAGTTCTTC; cdr3_aa: CASSLYQGAGEQFF
j_call: TRBJ2-7; clone_size: many; v_call: TRBV20-1; d_call: NA; cdr3_nt: TGCAGTGCAGGGCCTTCCTACGAGCAGTACTTC; cdr3_aa: CSAGPSYEQYF
j_call: TRBJ2-1; clone_size: many; v_call: TRBV4-2; d_call: TRBD2; cdr3_nt: TGTGCCAGCAGCCAAGAAGGGACTAGCGGGGCTGGTGAGCAGTTCTTC; cdr3_aa: CASSQEGTSGAGEQFF
j_call: TRBJ2-1; clone_size: many; v_call: TRBV20-1; d_call: NA; cdr3_nt: TGCAGTGCTAGAGTCCCCTTCGGATCCGCGAGGAATGAGCAGTTCTTC; cdr3_aa: CSARVPFGSARNEQFF
j_call: TRBJ1-5; clone_size: many; v_call: TRBV7-2; d_call: NA; cdr3_nt: TGTGCCAGCAGCTCGAGGGGAGGGAGTCAGCCCCAGCATTTT; cdr3_aa: CASSSRGGSQPQHF